This T cell receptor beta chain was profiled in a study of shared clonotypes between healthy human individuals. The V gene's germline CDR1 is SGHRS and CDR2 YFSETQ. The length of the CDR3 is 16 residues. Germline trimming cut 0 bases from V and 0 bases from J; bases unmatched to any gene: 0. Assay: immunoSEQ multiplex PCR; the TCRdb copy retains only in-frame clones and omits some. The table lists about 2.4 million clones, more than 90% of them singletons. Sample: naive CD4+ T cells sorted from blood. The subset is: CD45RA+ positively selected. The chain uses TRBV5-1 and TRBJ2-1; 10 bases agree with TRBD2. This TCR derives from a young man in good health. CDR3 region: CASSLASGGSYNEQFF. The DNA of the CDR3 is TGCGCCAGCAGCTTGGCTAGCGGGGGCTCCTACAATGAGCAGTTCTTC. Based on the CDR3 plus reference TRBV5-1 and TRBJ2-1, the full variable domain is KAGVTQTPRYLIKTRGQQVTLSCSPISGHRSVSWYQQTPGQGLQFLFEYFSETQRNKGNFPGRFSGRQFSNSRSEMNVSTLELGDSALYLCASSLASGGSYNEQFFGPGTRLTVL.